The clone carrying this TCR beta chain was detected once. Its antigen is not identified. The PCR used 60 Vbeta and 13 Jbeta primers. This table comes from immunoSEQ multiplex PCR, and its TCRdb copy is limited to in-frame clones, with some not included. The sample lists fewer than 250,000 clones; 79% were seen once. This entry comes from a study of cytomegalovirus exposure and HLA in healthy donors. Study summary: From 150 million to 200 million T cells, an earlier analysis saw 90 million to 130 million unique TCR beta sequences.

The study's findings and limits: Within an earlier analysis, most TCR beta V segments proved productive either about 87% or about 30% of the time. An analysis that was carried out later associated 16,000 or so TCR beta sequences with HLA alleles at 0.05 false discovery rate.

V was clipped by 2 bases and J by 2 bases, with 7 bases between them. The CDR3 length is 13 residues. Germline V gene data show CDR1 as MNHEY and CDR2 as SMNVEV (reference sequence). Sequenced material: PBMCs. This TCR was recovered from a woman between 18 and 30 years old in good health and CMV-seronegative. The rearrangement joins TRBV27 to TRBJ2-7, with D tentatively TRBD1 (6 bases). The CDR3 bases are TGTGCCAGCAGTTTAGCAGGGGCCTACGAGCAGTACTTC. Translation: CASSLAGAYEQYF.